This passage covers 17 T cell receptor beta chains from one sample sequenced in a study of response to subunit inactivated influenza vaccine (dated by TCRdb to the late 2010s). The library was made by RT-PCR. Sequencing relied on an Illumina HiSeq 2500. TCRdb itself trimmed the public reads at Q25 with fastp, ran MiXCR and retained productive beta chains. Rows are combined by CDR3 protein, so each entry shows the most common genes and DNA. The sample has more than 450,000 distinct CDR3 sequences on record, approximately 12% of them singletons. The top ten clonotypes cover roughly a tenth of the sample. The specimen comprised PBMCs from blood, sampled on the day of vaccination. These receptor sequences come from a man aged 50 to 59 who received an inactivated influenza vaccine. Donor details come from another sample of the same person, matched by shared clones.

This clonotype was seen at least ten times. The chain couples TRBV5-1 to TRBJ2-5, with TRBD1 matching over 8 bases. V was clipped by 7 bases and J by 3 bases; unmatched bases: 8. Per the germline V gene, CDR1 is SGHRS and CDR2 is YFSETQ. The CDR3 runs 14 residues. CDR3 sequence (DNA): TGCGCCAGCCGGACAGGGTACATGGAAGAGACCCAGTACTTC. Protein sequence: CASRTGYMEETQYF.

The genes are TRBV29-1 and TRBJ2-7, with 8 bases aligning to TRBD1. Germline V CDR1 and CDR2: SQVTM, ANQGSEA. The ends lost 5 bases at V and 5 bases at J; junction bases unmatched: 8. This CDR3 comprises 13 residues. CDR3 amino acids: CSVKDRVVDEQYF. Written as DNA, the CDR3 is TGCAGCGTTAAGGACAGGGTGGTGGACGAGCAGTACTTC.

This clonotype was found many times. The genes are TRBV7-2 and TRBJ2-1; 8 nucleotides match TRBD2. CDR1 SGHTA and CDR2 FQGNSA come from the germline V gene. The CDR3 length is 16 residues. Losses at the gene ends were 0 bases for V and 1 base for J; bases not matched to a gene: 2. This chain's CDR3 is CASSLAGTSSYNEQFF. The CDR3, as DNA: TGTGCCAGCAGCTTAGCCGGGACTAGTTCCTACAATGAGCAGTTCTTC. Drawing the rest from reference TRBV7-2 and TRBJ2-1, the complete variable domain is GAGVSQSPSNKVTEKGKDVELRCDPISGHTALYWYRQSLGQGLEFLIYFQGNSAPDKSGLPSDRFSAERTGGSVSTLTIQRTQQEDSAVYLCASSLAGTSSYNEQFFGPGTRLTVL.

The chain joins TRBV29-1 to TRBJ1-1; D call uncertain. Germline V lookup: CDR1 SQVTM, CDR2 ANQGSEA. V shed 6 bases and J shed 4 bases, with 15 bases lying between them. This CDR3 region has 13 residues. The DNA of the CDR3 is TGCAGCGTAGCCAGGAGATCGGGCACTGAAGCTTTCTTT. It encodes CSVARRSGTEAFF.

This clonotype was seen only a few times. The CDR3 here is CASTPDSGWELFF. The CDR3 nucleotides are TGTGCCAGCACCCCAGACAGTGGTTGGGAGCTGTTTTTT. This rearrangement joins TRBV6-6 to TRBJ2-2; D is perhaps TRBD1 (5 bases). In germline, CDR1 is MNHNY, CDR2 SVGAGI (reference sequence). CDR3 length: 13 amino acids. V was shortened by 7 bases and J by 9 bases, with 15 bases between the two germline ends.

This clonotype has just a few counts. The chain is built from TRBV6-5 and TRBJ2-7; perhaps TRBD1 as D (6 bases). This CDR3 has 14 residues. Germline V gene lookup returns CDR1 MNHEY and CDR2 SVGAGI. The ends were cut back, 0 bases at V and 5 bases at J, with 11 bases in the middle. The CDR3 DNA follows: TGTGCCAGCAGTTACTCGGCAGGGGCGAACGAGCAGTACTTC. This encodes CASSYSAGANEQYF.

The V gene is TRBV4-1, the J gene TRBJ2-7, with 7 bases lining up with TRBD1. The CDR3 totals 16 residues. Per the germline V gene, CDR1 is MGHRA and CDR2 is YSYEKL. With V trimmed by 2 bases and J by 4 bases, 11 bases remained unmatched. The CDR3 nucleotides are TGCGCCAGCAGCCAATTCGAAGGGGGACAGCGATACGAGCAGTACTTC. Amino acid sequence: CASSQFEGGQRYEQYF.

This clonotype was seen a few times. The chain uses TRBV20-1 and TRBJ2-3; 9 bases match TRBD1. Germline V CDR1 and CDR2: DFQATT, SNEGSKA (reference sequence). The CDR3 extends over 13 amino acids. After removal of 5 bases from V and 5 bases from J, the junction contained 5 bases not matched to a gene. Here the CDR3 reads CSAPGQGRDTQYF. DNA of the CDR3: TGCAGTGCTCCGGGACAGGGTAGAGATACGCAGTATTTT.

This clonotype has a count of ten or more. At one end the junction does not follow the germline gene, possibly because of a read error. The genes are TRBV5-1 and TRBJ2-3, with D maybe TRBD1 (6 bases). The CDR3 consists of 14 residues. In germline, CDR1 is SGHRS, CDR2 YFSETQ. CDR3 loop: CASSLGTSTDTQYF. The CDR3 DNA reads as TGTGCCAGCAGCCTCGGGACATCCACAGATACGCAGTATTTT.

In this sample, this clonotype turned up a few times. V usage is TRBV29-1 and J usage is TRBJ2-2; D remains ambiguous. CDR1 is SQVTM and CDR2 is ANQGSEA in the germline V gene. This CDR3 has 14 amino acids. Trimming shortened V by 4 bases and J by 2 bases, and 11 bases separated the two germline ends. CDR3: CSVAAPANTGELFF. The CDR3 coding sequence is TGCAGCGTTGCCGCTCCCGCTAACACCGGGGAGCTGTTTTTT.

This clonotype was seen a few times. The chain uses TRBV4-3 and TRBJ2-2, with a possible D match to TRBD1 (6 bases). Germline V gene sequence: CDR1 LGHNA, CDR2 YSLEER. V lost 1 base and J 1 base, leaving 16 bases between the germline ends. CDR3 length equals 18 residues. CDR3 protein: CASSQAPPGAVNTGELFF. The CDR3 DNA follows: TGCGCCAGCAGCCAAGCTCCCCCAGGGGCGGTGAACACCGGGGAGCTGTTTTTT.

CDR3 bases: TGTGCCAGCAGTCCAAACTGGGGGAGCTCCTACAATGAGCAGTTCTTC. Translating gives CASSPNWGSSYNEQFF. The gene calls are TRBV28 and TRBJ2-1; D tentatively fits TRBD1 or TRBD2 (5 bases each). Germline values: CDR1 MDHEN, CDR2 SYDVKM. The V end was cut by 5 bases, the J end by 0 bases, with 14 bases between. The CDR3 covers 16 residues.

The rearrangement joins TRBV10-3 to TRBJ2-2, with D hard to call. Germline lookup yields CDR1 ENHRY and CDR2 SYGVKD. The length of the CDR3 is 15 residues. Trimming removed 3 bases from V and 7 bases from J, with 15 bases in between. The CDR3 sequence is CAISDSPGNGGELFF. The CDR3 coding sequence is TGTGCCATCAGTGATTCGCCGGGTAATGGCGGGGAGCTGTTTTTT.

Only a few counts were recorded for this clonotype. V is TRBV27 and J is TRBJ2-1; the D gene is possibly TRBD2 (5 bases). Germline V CDR1 and CDR2: MNHEY, SMNVEV (reference sequence). CDR3 size: 14 residues. Trimming took off 5 bases at V and 9 bases at J, with 17 bases between the two ends. The CDR3 DNA sequence: TGTGCCAGCAGTCCAGAGGGAGTTCGGGGTGAGCAGTTCTTC. Protein: CASSPEGVRGEQFF.

V gene TRBV6-2 or TRBV6-3 combines with J gene TRBJ2-1, with D possibly being TRBD1 (6 bases). CDR1 MNHEY and CDR2 SVGEGT come from the germline V gene. This CDR3 region has 14 residues. V lost 10 bases, J lost 0 bases, and 13 bases lay in between. CDR3: CATSDSHSYNEQFF. The CDR3 DNA sequence: TGTGCCACCTCGGACAGTCACTCCTACAATGAGCAGTTCTTC.

At least ten counts were recorded for this clonotype. This chain uses TRBV11-2 with TRBJ2-7, with a possible D match to TRBD2 (5 bases). Deletions cut 4 bases from V and 3 bases from J, with 10 bases between. The CDR3 loop spans 13 amino acids. Germline loops: CDR1 SGHAT, CDR2 FQNNGV. CDR3 amino acids: CASSSLDYYEQYF. The CDR3 DNA is TGTGCCAGCAGCTCCTTAGACTACTACGAGCAGTACTTC. Based on the CDR3 plus reference TRBV11-2 and TRBJ2-7, the full variable domain is EAGVAQSPRYKIIEKRQSVAFWCNPISGHATLYWYQQILGQGPKLLIQFQNNGVVDDSQLPKDRFSAERLKGVDSTLKIQPAKLEDSAVYLCASSSLDYYEQYFGPGTRLTVT.

This clonotype was counted at least ten times. The rearrangement uses TRBV12-3 or TRBV12-4 and TRBJ2-2, with D hard to call. V lost 0 bases, J lost 1 base, and 6 bases lay in between. The CDR3 runs to 15 residues. CDR3 sequence (DNA): TGTGCCAGCAGTTTAGCTCTGGGGAACACCGGGGAGCTGTTTTTT. It specifies CASSLALGNTGELFF.